This T cell receptor beta chain was sequenced in a study of control samples from healthy donors and cancer patients. Using immunoSEQ multiplex PCR, the repertoire was profiled, and TCRdb retains in-frame clones only, with some absent. The sample has approximately 180,000 clones, approximately 94% seen once. V was clipped by 2 bases and J by 1 base, with 9 bases between them. Germline CDR1 is SGHRS and CDR2 is YFSETQ. The CDR3 is 14 amino acids. The TCR originated in a woman aged 18-35 years in good health. The chain uses TRBV5-1 and TRBJ1-1, with unresolved D. The sample comprised blood. CDR3 sequence: CASSLQTENTEAFF. The CDR3 DNA reads as TGCGCCAGCAGCTTACAAACAGAGAACACTGAAGCTTTCTTT.